These 18 T cell receptor beta chains originate from one sample sequenced in a study of T cell clonality in common variable immunodeficiency. Sequencing was performed with immunoSEQ multiplex PCR; in TCRdb, only in-frame clones are kept and a portion is missing. The sample has about 81,000 clones, none seen only once. The sample consisted of peripheral blood mononuclear cells. These TCRs come from a person aged 18-70 years in good health.

Ten or more counts support this clone. Sequencing ends 3 residues short of the CDR3 end; the germline J gene provides the rest. This chain links TRBV20-1 with TRBJ2-5; unclear D gene. Germline loops: CDR1 DFQATT, CDR2 SNEGSKA (reference sequence). The CDR3 extends over 10 amino acids. Trimming shortened V by 6 bases and J by 5 bases, and 7 bases separated the two germline ends. The CDR3 sequence is CSAARETQYF. The part of the CDR3 DNA that was read is TGCAGTGCGGCGCGGGAGACC.

This clone was seen repeatedly, ten times or more. The read gets to within 3 residues of the CDR3 end, and the germline J gene fills in the rest. Other DNA sequences in this specimen translate into the identical CDR3. This rearrangement joins TRBV19 to TRBJ1-2, with TRBD1 as a possible D gene (5 bases). CDR1 and CDR2 from the germline V gene are LNHDA and SQIVND (reference sequence). CDR3 length: 12 amino acids. CDR3 sequence: CASTGTTGGYTF. CDR3 DNA (partial): TGTGCCAGTACAGGGACTACGGGCGGC.

Only a few counts were recorded for this clone. The read is 3 residues too short to cover the CDR3 end, so that end is filled in from the germline J gene. This chain links TRBV10-2 with TRBJ2-2; D not certain. Trimming cost V 9 bases and J 6 bases, with 17 bases left between them. Germline-derived CDR1 and CDR2 are WSHSY and SAAADI. The CDR3 sequence is 14 residues long. CDR3 DNA (partial): TGCGCCAGTCAAAAGAGTTTAGTCGCCGGGGAG. It encodes CASQKSLVAGE. The entire CDR3 is CASQKSLVAGELFF.

This clone came up many times. The DNA ends 3 residues before the CDR3 does, and the rest of the CDR3 is filled in from the germline J gene. The chain employs TRBV6-7 and TRBJ2-1; 11 bases match TRBD2. TRBV6-7 falls under the ORF class, with uncertain function. This CDR3 is 18 amino acids long. Trimming took 2 bases from V and 4 from J; bases not matched to a gene: 10. The CDR3 loop is CASSYPDKTSGIYNEQFF. Partial CDR3 DNA: TGTGCCAGCAGTTACCCTGATAAGACTAGCGGGATTTACAATGAG.

This clone was counted at least ten times. The read gets to within 3 residues of the CDR3 end, and the germline J gene fills in the rest. This chain links TRBV30 with TRBJ2-7, with 9 positions matching TRBD2. After removal of 3 bases from V and 5 bases from J, the junction contained 2 bases not matched to a gene. Germline CDR1 GTSNPN, CDR2 SVGIG (reference sequence). This CDR3 region has 12 residues. CDR3 in amino acids: CAWSVAGDEQYF. CDR3 DNA (partial): TGTGCCTGGAGCGTAGCGGGAGACGAG.

This clone was detected ten times or more. The read stops 3 residues short of the end of the CDR3; the missing end is completed from the germline J gene. V is TRBV5-1 and J is TRBJ2-7; 10 bases fit TRBD2. Trimming cost V 4 bases and J 5 bases; bases outside gene matches: 6. This CDR3 comprises 14 residues. Germline CDR1 SGHRS, CDR2 YFSETQ. CDR3 loop: CASSASGSIDEQYF. CDR3 DNA, as far as it was read: TGCGCCAGCAGCGCTAGCGGGAGCATCGACGAG.

The table lists this clone with many counts. The read stops 3 residues short of the end of the CDR3; the missing end is completed from the germline J gene. The gene calls are TRBV5-8 and TRBJ1-3; D unclear. The CDR3 contains 15 residues. V was pared by 2 bases and J by 2 bases, with 11 bases between. CDR1 is SGHTS and CDR2 is YDEGEE in the germline V gene. The part of the CDR3 DNA that was read is TGTGCCAGCAGCTTACTTCTGGTCCCTGGAAACACC. It codes for CASSLLLVPGNT. The full CDR3 protein is CASSLLLVPGNTIYF.

At least ten counts were recorded for this clone. The CDR3 end lies 3 residues beyond the end of the read and is filled in from the germline J gene. The rearrangement links TRBV20-1 to TRBJ2-4, with 7 bases identical to TRBD2. CDR3 length: 15 residues. Trimming removed 4 bases from V and 0 bases from J; junction bases left unmatched: 6. The germline gives CDR1 DFQATT, CDR2 SNEGSKA (reference sequence). The DNA read from the CDR3 is TGCAGTGCTATCGAAGGCGGGAGAGCCAAAAACATT. This sequence encodes CSAIEGGRAKNI. The whole CDR3 sequence is CSAIEGGRAKNIQYF.

This clone appeared many times. The CDR3 end is not reached by the read, which stops 3 residues before it; the germline J gene fills it in. The chain uses TRBV5-6 and TRBJ1-1, with D unclear. The CDR3 consists of 12 residues. The germline gives CDR1 SGHDT, CDR2 YYEEEE. CDR3 sequence reads: CASSSHGLWAFF. The DNA read from the CDR3 is TGTGCCAGCAGCTCCCACGGACTATGG.

This clone showed up many times. With the read ending 3 residues before the CDR3 end, the germline J gene is used to fill in that end. V and J are TRBV11-2 and TRBJ2-7; perhaps TRBD1 as D (5 bases). Germline V gives CDR1 SGHAT, CDR2 FQNNGV. The CDR3 is made up of 14 amino acids. Trimming shortened V by 5 bases and J by 5 bases, and 16 bases separated the two germline ends. The covered CDR3 bases are TGTGCCAGCAGCACCAGGTCAGGGTTAAACGAG. This sequence encodes CASSTRSGLNE. The whole CDR3 reads CASSTRSGLNEQYF.

This clone was observed at least ten times. The read terminates 3 residues before the CDR3 end, so the remaining end is supplied by the germline J gene. V is TRBV7-6 and J is TRBJ2-5; D is possibly TRBD1 (7 bases). The V and J ends lost 8 bases and 0 bases respectively, with 13 bases between them. The germline V gene has CDR1 SGHVS and CDR2 FNYEAQ. CDR3 length: 14 amino acids. The CDR3 DNA, read in part, is TGTGCCAGCGCGGGACAGACGTACCAAGAGACC. Translation gives CASAGQTYQET. The entire CDR3 reads CASAGQTYQETQYF.

In its sample, this clone was seen many times. The read halts 3 residues ahead of the CDR3 end, with the missing end drawn from the germline J gene. V and J are TRBV20-1 and TRBJ2-7; 10 bases map to TRBD2. The CDR3 contains 16 residues. From germline, CDR1 is DFQATT and CDR2 SNEGSKA (reference sequence). The V gene end was trimmed by 1 base and the J gene end by 0 bases; junction bases not matched to a gene: 6. The CDR3 DNA, read in part, is TGCAGTGCTAGAGCCGTACTAGCGGGACGCTCCTACGAG. Residues: CSARAVLAGRSYE. The entire CDR3 protein reads CSARAVLAGRSYEQYF.

This clone has a count of ten or more. The covered CDR3 bases are TGTGCCAGCAGCTTGGGAAGACAGGTTGAG. It encodes CASSLGRQVE. The whole CDR3 protein is CASSLGRQVEQFF. The genes are TRBV5-4 and TRBJ2-1; possibly TRBD1 for D (6 bases). The read ends 3 residues before the CDR3 terminus; that terminus is restored from the germline J gene. There are 13 residues in the CDR3. Trimming took 0 bases from V and 9 from J, leaving 10 bases between them. The germline V gene encodes CDR1 SGHNT and CDR2 YYREEE (reference sequence).

This clone was seen ten or more times. The read finishes 3 residues shy of the CDR3 end, and the germline J gene is used to complete it. The chain links TRBV12-3 or TRBV12-4 to TRBJ2-7, with D perhaps TRBD1 (6 bases). The CDR3 has 14 amino acids. The V and J ends lost 6 bases and 2 bases respectively, with 14 bases between them. The part of the CDR3 DNA that was read is TGTGCCAGCAGCCGGATGGACAGAACCTACGAG. Its translation: CASSRMDRTYE. The CDR3 as a whole reads CASSRMDRTYEQYF.

This clone came up many times. The sequenced fragment ends 3 residues before the CDR3 boundary, so the rest is inferred from the germline J gene. This chain links TRBV7-2 with TRBJ2-7; D unclear. The CDR3 runs to 13 residues. Trimming left V 3 bases short and J 5 bases short, with 11 bases between. Germline V gene sequence: CDR1 SGHTA, CDR2 FQGNSA. The sequenced part of the CDR3 DNA is TGTGCCAGCAGCTTCAGGTGGGCCCACGAG. It yields the protein CASSFRWAHE. In full, the CDR3 is CASSFRWAHEQYF.

This clone was seen repeatedly, ten times or more. One end of the junction varies from germline; a read error may be responsible. The read comes to an end 3 residues before the CDR3 does, leaving the germline J gene to fill in the end. The sample holds other DNA sequences that translate to the same CDR3. The chain recombines TRBV4-2 with TRBJ2-5; possible D gene TRBD2, 6 bases. Germline V CDR1 and CDR2: LGHNA, YNFKEQ. The length of the CDR3 is 14 residues. The CDR3 here is CASSQDTSRETQYF. Incomplete CDR3 DNA: TGCGCCAGCAGCCAAGATACTAGCAGGGAGACC.

The table lists this clone with many counts. Read data end 3 residues before the CDR3 end; the end is taken from the germline J gene. The chain has TRBV19 and TRBJ2-3; 8 bases line up with TRBD2. CDR3 length equals 16 residues. J lost 7 bases, V lost 1 base, and 10 bases had no gene match. CDR1 and CDR2 from the germline V gene are LNHDA and SQIVND (reference sequence). This CDR3 reads CASSIGFGAGANTQYF. Partial CDR3 DNA: TGTGCCAGTAGTATAGGATTTGGAGCGGGGGCAAATACG.

This clone was recorded many times. CDR3 DNA, as far as it was read: TGTGCCAGTGCACAGGGACCCACCGGGGAG. Amino acids: CASAQGPTGE. The whole CDR3 region reads CASAQGPTGELFF. This sequence joins TRBV7-2 and TRBJ2-2; a possible D gene is TRBD1 (6 bases). The CDR3 extends 3 residues past the end of the read, so its final part is completed from the germline J gene. The CDR3 covers 13 residues. Germline CDR1 SGHTA, CDR2 FQGNSA. Between the trimmed V and J ends, which lost 9 bases and 4 bases, there was a span of 12 bases.